These 13 T cell receptor beta chains came from one sample sequenced in a study of T cell changes during pregnancy in multiple sclerosis. Profiling relied on immunoSEQ multiplex PCR, and the TCRdb table lists in-frame clones only, not all of them. The table lists around 21,000 clones, 80% to 90% of them singletons. The sample consisted of CD8+ T cells from peripheral blood mononuclear cells, taken after pregnancy. All receptors come from a female donor in good health, enrolled as a control in a pregnancy study.

The chain uses TRBV4-1 and TRBJ2-3; 8 bases are shared with TRBD2. V lost 4 bases and J lost 4; bases outside the gene matches: 10. Germline V lookup: CDR1 MGHRA, CDR2 YSYEKL. This CDR3 spans 16 amino acids. The CDR3 DNA reads as TGCGCCAGCAGCCCCGAACCCACTAGCGGCGCAGATACGCAGTATTTT. Its protein product is CASSPEPTSGADTQYF.

This sequence joins TRBV19 and TRBJ1-4; the match to TRBD1 covers 9 bases. Germline-derived CDR1 and CDR2 are LNHDA and SQIVND (reference sequence). This CDR3 spans 12 amino acids. The V gene end was trimmed by 8 bases and the J gene end by 8 bases; junction bases not matched to a gene: 3. Here the CDR3 reads CASEDRGEKLFF. The CDR3 nucleotides are TGTGCCAGTGAGGACAGGGGAGAAAAACTGTTTTTT.

This chain connects TRBV5-1 to TRBJ2-1; 7 nucleotides line up with TRBD2. J was trimmed by 5 bases and V by 2 bases; bases with no gene match: 7. Per the germline V gene, CDR1 is SGHRS and CDR2 is YFSETQ. This CDR3 contains 15 residues. CDR3 amino acids: CASSFSLAVDNEQFF. In nucleotides, the CDR3 is TGCGCCAGCAGCTTCTCCCTAGCGGTCGACAATGAGCAGTTCTTC.

The chain joins TRBV5-4 to TRBJ2-7; tentative D call: TRBD2 (6 bases). This CDR3 region has 13 residues. CDR1 is SGHNT and CDR2 is YYREEE in the germline V gene (reference sequence). V was pared by 3 bases and J by 3 bases, with 10 bases between. As DNA, the CDR3 is TGTGCCAGCAGCTCGGGACTGAACTACGAGCAGTACTTC. Translated: CASSSGLNYEQYF. Full variable domain (missing parts from reference TRBV5-4 and TRBJ2-7): ETGVTQSPTHLIKTRGQQVTLRCSSQSGHNTVSWYQQALGQGPQFIFQYYREEENGRGNFPPRFSGLQFPNYSSELNVNALELDDSALYLCASSSGLNYEQYFGPGTRLTVT.

The chain couples TRBV27 to TRBJ1-5, with TRBD1 as a possible D gene (6 bases). The V and J ends lost 6 bases and 7 bases respectively, with 16 bases between them. Germline CDR1 MNHEY, CDR2 SMNVEV (reference sequence). This CDR3 has 14 residues. The CDR3 reads CASRTGRGTQPQHF. In DNA, the CDR3 is TGTGCCAGCAGAACAGGGAGGGGCACACAGCCCCAGCATTTT.

The chain carries TRBV11-2 and TRBJ1-1, with 9 bases identical to TRBD1. This CDR3 is built from 13 residues. Germline CDR1 and CDR2: SGHAT and FQNNGV. Trimming cost V 5 bases and J 7 bases; bases outside gene matches: 5. CDR3 nucleotide sequence: TGTGCCAGCAGCCAAGGACAGGGGATTGAAGCTTTCTTT. Its protein is CASSQGQGIEAFF.

The chain couples TRBV19 to TRBJ2-3; 13 nucleotides align to TRBD2. The CDR3 covers 16 residues. CDR1 LNHDA and CDR2 SQIVND come from the germline V gene (reference sequence). The V and J ends lost 3 bases and 1 base, in that order; junction bases with no gene match: 1. The CDR3 reads CASSMGTSGGTDTQYF. The CDR3 DNA reads as TGTGCCAGTAGTATGGGGACTAGCGGGGGCACAGATACGCAGTATTTT.

V is TRBV7-9 and J is TRBJ1-2; 7 nucleotides agree with TRBD1. Germline V gene sequence: CDR1 SEHNR, CDR2 FQNEAQ (reference sequence). The length of the CDR3 is 15 residues. J was trimmed by 4 bases and V by 1 base; bases with no gene match: 6. The CDR3 loop reads CASSLGGGGGYGYTF. CDR3 nucleotide sequence: TGTGCCAGCAGCTTAGGAGGGGGCGGCGGCTATGGCTACACCTTC.

The chain joins TRBV4-3 to TRBJ1-1; possible D gene TRBD1, 6 bases. V lost 1 base and J 5 bases, leaving 11 bases between the germline ends. CDR1 and CDR2 (germline): LGHNA, YSLEER. This CDR3 spans 14 amino acids. CDR3 in amino acids: CASSQVQGWTEAFF. The DNA of the CDR3 is TGCGCCAGCAGCCAAGTCCAGGGGTGGACTGAAGCTTTCTTT.

This chain joins TRBV6-5 and TRBJ1-5; D is unresolved. Germline assignment: CDR1 MNHEY and CDR2 SVGAGI. With 3 bases removed from V and 7 bases from J, the gap between germline ends came to 13 bases. This CDR3 contains 14 residues. For the CDR3, the DNA is TGTGCCAGCAGTTATGATCGCGAGGGCCAGCCCCAGCATTTT. Protein sequence: CASSYDREGQPQHF.

The chain joins TRBV12-5 to TRBJ1-1, with TRBD1 matching 7 bases. CDR3 length: 15 amino acids. Looked up from germline, CDR1 is LGHNT and CDR2 is FRNRAP. Trimming cost V 3 bases and J 0 bases; bases outside gene matches: 4. Here the CDR3 reads CASGFGTDLNTEAFF. CDR3 in DNA: TGTGCTAGTGGTTTTGGGACAGACCTGAACACTGAAGCTTTCTTT.

V is TRBV5-6 and J is TRBJ2-7; D perhaps matches TRBD1 (6 bases). V lost 4 bases, J lost 7 bases, and 12 bases lay in between. CDR3 size: 12 residues. Germline V gene sequence: CDR1 SGHDT, CDR2 YYEEEE. CDR3 bases: TGTGCCAGCAGCCCGGGACATTTGGAGCAGTACTTC. Its protein product is CASSPGHLEQYF. The full variable domain, its missing parts supplied by reference TRBV5-6 and TRBJ2-7, is DAGVTQSPTHLIKTRGQQVTLRCSPKSGHDTVSWYQQALGQGPQFIFQYYEEEERQRGNFPDRFSGHQFPNYSSELNVNALLLGDSALYLCASSPGHLEQYFGPGTRLTVT.

CDR3 region: CASSPSQGEETQYF. CDR3 coding DNA: TGTGCCAGCAGCCCATCACAGGGGGAAGAGACCCAGTACTTC. V gene TRBV7-8 combines with J gene TRBJ2-5; 8 bases map to TRBD1. From germline, CDR1 is SGHVS and CDR2 FQNEAQ. With V trimmed by 5 bases and J by 3 bases, 5 bases remained unmatched. CDR3 length: 14 residues. The full variable domain, completed using reference TRBV7-8 and TRBJ2-5, is GAGVSQSPRYKVAKRGQDVALRCDPISGHVSLFWYQQALGQGPEFLTYFQNEAQLDKSGLPSDRFFAERPEGSVSTLKIQRTQQEDSAVYLCASSPSQGEETQYFGPGTRLLVL.